This T cell receptor beta chain is from a study of cytomegalovirus exposure and HLA in healthy donors. This CDR3 has 16 amino acids. Germline-derived CDR1 and CDR2 are SGHDN and FVKESK. Germline trimming cut 4 bases from V and 6 bases from J; bases unmatched to any gene: 8. The study ran its PCR with 60 Vbeta and 13 Jbeta primers. The data were produced by immunoSEQ multiplex PCR, yet TCRdb's version contains in-frame clones alone and is incomplete. The sample lists approximately 59,000 clones; 65% to 80% were seen once. Unrecorded immune exposure was likely among donors, who were nominally healthy when sampled.

The gene calls are TRBV14 and TRBJ1-4, with 10 bases identical to TRBD1. Sequences were obtained from PBMCs. The clonotype comes from a man aged 35 to 55 in good health and CMV-seropositive. CDR3 protein: CASSPWDRGHHEKLFF. Here the CDR3 DNA reads TGTGCCAGCAGCCCATGGGACAGGGGCCACCATGAAAAACTGTTTTTT. Complete variable domain (other parts from reference TRBV14 and TRBJ1-4): EAGVTQFPSHSVIEKGQTVTLRCDPISGHDNLYWYRRVMGKEIKFLLHFVKESKQDESGMPNNRFLAERTGGTYSTLKVQPAELEDSGVYFCASSPWDRGHHEKLFFGSGTQLSVL.